The present T cell receptor beta chain was sequenced within a study of PD-1 blockade in mismatch repair-deficient tumors. The CDR3 contains 15 residues. Trimming took 1 base from V and 3 from J; bases not matched to a gene: 1. The germline CDR1 and CDR2 sequences are SGHAT and FQNNGV. The protocol was immunoSEQ multiplex PCR, while the TCRdb copy is restricted to in-frame clones and leaves out a portion. The sample consists of over 60,000 clones, 88% of them appearing once. The sequenced sample was peripheral blood, obtained 52 weeks after starting pembrolizumab. This chain joins TRBV11-2 and TRBJ2-7; TRBD2 matches 12 bases. The sequence was collected from an adult with mismatch repair-deficient cancer. CDR3 in amino acids: CASSLGTSGNYEQYF. The CDR3 DNA is TGTGCCAGCAGCTTAGGGACTAGCGGGAACTACGAGCAGTACTTC.